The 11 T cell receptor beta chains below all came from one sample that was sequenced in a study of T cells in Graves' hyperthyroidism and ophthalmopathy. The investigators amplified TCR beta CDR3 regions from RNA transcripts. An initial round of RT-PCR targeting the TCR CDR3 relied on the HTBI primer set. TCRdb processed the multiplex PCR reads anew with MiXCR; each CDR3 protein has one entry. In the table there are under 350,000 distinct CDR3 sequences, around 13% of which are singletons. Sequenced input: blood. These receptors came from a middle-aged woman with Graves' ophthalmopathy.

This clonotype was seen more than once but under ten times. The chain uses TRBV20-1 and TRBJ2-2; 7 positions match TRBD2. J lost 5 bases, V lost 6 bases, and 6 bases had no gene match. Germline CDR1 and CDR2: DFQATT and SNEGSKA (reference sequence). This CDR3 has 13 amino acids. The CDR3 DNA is TGCAGTGCCAAGCGGGGCCAGACCGGGGAGCTGTTTTTT. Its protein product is CSAKRGQTGELFF.

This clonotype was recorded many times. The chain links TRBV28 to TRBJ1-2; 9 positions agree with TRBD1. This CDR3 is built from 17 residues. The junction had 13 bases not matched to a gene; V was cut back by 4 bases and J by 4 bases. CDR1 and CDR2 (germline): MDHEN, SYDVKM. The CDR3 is CASSSRMVQGAPYGYTF. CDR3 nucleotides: TGTGCCAGCAGTTCCCGTATGGTACAGGGGGCACCCTATGGCTACACCTTC.

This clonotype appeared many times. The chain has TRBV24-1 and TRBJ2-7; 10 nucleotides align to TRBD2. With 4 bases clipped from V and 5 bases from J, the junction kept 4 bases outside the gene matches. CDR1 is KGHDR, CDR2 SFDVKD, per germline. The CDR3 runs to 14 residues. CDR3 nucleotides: TGTGCCACCAGTGACGCCGGGACTAGCGACGAGCAGTACTTC. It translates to CATSDAGTSDEQYF.

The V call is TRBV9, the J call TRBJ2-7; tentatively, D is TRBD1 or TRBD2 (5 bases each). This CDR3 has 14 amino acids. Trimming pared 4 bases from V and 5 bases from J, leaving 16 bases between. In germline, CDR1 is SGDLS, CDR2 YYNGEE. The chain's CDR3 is CASSRGPTFDEQYF. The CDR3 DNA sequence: TGTGCCAGCAGCCGGGGCCCCACATTCGACGAGCAGTACTTC.

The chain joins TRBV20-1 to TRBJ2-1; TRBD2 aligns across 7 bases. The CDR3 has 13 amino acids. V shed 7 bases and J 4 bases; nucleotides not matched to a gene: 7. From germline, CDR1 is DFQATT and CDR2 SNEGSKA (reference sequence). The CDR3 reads CSGGGGGYNEQFF. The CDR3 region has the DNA TGCAGTGGGGGGGGGGGGGGATACAATGAGCAGTTCTTC.

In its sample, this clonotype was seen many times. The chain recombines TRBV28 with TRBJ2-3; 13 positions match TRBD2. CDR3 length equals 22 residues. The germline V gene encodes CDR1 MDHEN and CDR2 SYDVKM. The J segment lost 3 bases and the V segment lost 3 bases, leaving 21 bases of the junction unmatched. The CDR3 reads CASSFDRVRTSGSRVLTDTQYF. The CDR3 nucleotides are TGTGCCAGCAGTTTTGACAGGGTTCGGACTAGCGGGAGTCGAGTCTTGACAGATACGCAGTATTTT.

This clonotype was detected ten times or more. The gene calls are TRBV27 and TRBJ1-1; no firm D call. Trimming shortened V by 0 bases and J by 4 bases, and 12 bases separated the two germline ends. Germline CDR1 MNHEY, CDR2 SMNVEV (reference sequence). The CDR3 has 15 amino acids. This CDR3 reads CASSLSPGSGTEAFF. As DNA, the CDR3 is TGTGCCAGCAGTTTATCCCCTGGGTCGGGCACTGAAGCTTTCTTT.

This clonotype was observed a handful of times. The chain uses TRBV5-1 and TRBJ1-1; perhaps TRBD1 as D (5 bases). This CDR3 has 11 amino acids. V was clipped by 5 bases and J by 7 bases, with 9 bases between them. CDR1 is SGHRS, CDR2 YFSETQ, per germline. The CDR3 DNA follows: TGCGCCAGCAGACAGGACGTTGAAGCTTTCTTT. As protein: CASRQDVEAFF.

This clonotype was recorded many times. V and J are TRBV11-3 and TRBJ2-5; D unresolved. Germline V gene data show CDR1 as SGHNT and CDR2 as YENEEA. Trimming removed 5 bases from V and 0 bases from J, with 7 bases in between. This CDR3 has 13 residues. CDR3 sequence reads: CASSLHYQETQYF. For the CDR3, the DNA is TGTGCCAGCAGCCTCCACTACCAAGAGACCCAGTACTTC.

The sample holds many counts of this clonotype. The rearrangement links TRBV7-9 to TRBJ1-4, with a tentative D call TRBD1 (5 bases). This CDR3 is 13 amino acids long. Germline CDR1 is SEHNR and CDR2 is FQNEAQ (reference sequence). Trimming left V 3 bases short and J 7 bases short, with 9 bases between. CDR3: CASSFGTVEKLFF. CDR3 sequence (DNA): TGTGCCAGCAGCTTCGGGACGGTTGAAAAACTGTTTTTT.

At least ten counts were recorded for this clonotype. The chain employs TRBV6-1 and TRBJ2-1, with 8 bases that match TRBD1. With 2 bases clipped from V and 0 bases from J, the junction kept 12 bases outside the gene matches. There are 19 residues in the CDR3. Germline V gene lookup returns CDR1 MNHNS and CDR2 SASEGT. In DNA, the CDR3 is TGTGCCAGCAGTGAAAGGAGTGGGACAGGTGGGAGCTCCTACAATGAGCAGTTCTTC. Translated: CASSERSGTGGSSYNEQFF.